This TCR beta chain was recorded in a study of OX40 agonist ivuxolimab in advanced cancers. Generated by immunoSEQ multiplex PCR, the TCRdb table keeps only in-frame clones and is missing some. The sample shows about 28,000 clones, about 81% of them seen only once. V lost 0 bases to trimming and J lost 4 bases, with 12 bases between them. The CDR3 extends over 15 amino acids. From germline, CDR1 is MGHRA and CDR2 YSYEKL. The chain combines TRBV4-1 with TRBJ1-2; the D gene is possibly TRBD1 (5 bases). This TCR derives from an adult with an advanced solid tumor such as melanoma, head and neck, liver or kidney cancer. The starting material was CD4+ or CD8+ T cells sorted from blood, obtained in a trial of the OX40 agonist ivuxolimab. Here the CDR3 reads CASSQDSGGAYGYTF. The CDR3 region has the DNA TGCGCCAGCAGCCAAGATTCGGGGGGTGCCTATGGCTACACCTTC.